This T cell receptor beta chain was found in a study of blood T cells in healthy people across ages. A second PCR, run for about 6 to 11 cycles, used a sample-barcoded 5' primer plus a J-beta primer mix. TCRdb re-called the 5' RACE reads through MiXCR, storing one row per CDR3 protein. Counted here are around 1,900,000 distinct CDR3 sequences, about two fifths occurring once; the ten biggest clones make up 20% to 25%. This clonotype has a handful of counts. No antigen is known for it. Whole-study results and caveats: Estimated diversity, derived from one million T cells, was regarded as an underestimate.

Trimming removed 7 bases from V and 4 bases from J, with 8 bases in between. This CDR3 spans 12 amino acids. The rearrangement joins TRBV12-3 or TRBV12-4 to TRBJ2-1; D is uncertain. Sequencing was carried out using blood. The sequence came from a human donor in good health. The CDR3 bases are TGTGCCAGCATCGGACGGTACAATGAGCAGTTCTTC. Protein: CASIGRYNEQFF.